This TCR beta chain was documented in a study of T cell responses to AZD1222 COVID-19 vaccine. General study results and limits: Donors were largely white British and mainly female; clonal diversity was possibly underestimated.

Of note for this clone: Its specificity is not known.

Germline-derived CDR1 and CDR2 are MNHEY and SVGAGI. This CDR3 comprises 11 residues. The V end lost 6 bases, the J end lost 8 bases, and 10 bases lay between the germline ends. Measured with immunoSEQ multiplex PCR; TCRdb has only the in-frame clones, and not every one. The sample lists approximately 84,000 clones; about 83% were seen once. The sequencing used peripheral blood, collected 28 days after the second AZD1222 dose. The chain combines TRBV6-5 with TRBJ1-2; D is ambiguous. The TCR was taken from an adult who received the AZD1222 COVID-19 vaccine. CDR3 residues: CASRNSGGYTF. DNA for the CDR3: TGTGCCAGCAGGAACTCGGGAGGCTACACCTTC.